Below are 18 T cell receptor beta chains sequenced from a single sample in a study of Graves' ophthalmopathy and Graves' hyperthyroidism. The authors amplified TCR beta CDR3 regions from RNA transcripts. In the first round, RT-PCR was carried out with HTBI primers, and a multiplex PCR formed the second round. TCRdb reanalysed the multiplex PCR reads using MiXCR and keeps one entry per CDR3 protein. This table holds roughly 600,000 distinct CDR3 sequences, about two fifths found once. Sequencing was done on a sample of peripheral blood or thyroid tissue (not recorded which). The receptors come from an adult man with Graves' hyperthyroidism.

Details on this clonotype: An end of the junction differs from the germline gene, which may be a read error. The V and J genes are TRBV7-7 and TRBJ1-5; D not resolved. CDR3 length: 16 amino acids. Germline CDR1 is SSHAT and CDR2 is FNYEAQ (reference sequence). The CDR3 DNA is TGTGCTAGCAGCTTATCGAAGACGGGGAGGCAAGAGACCCAGCATTTT. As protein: CASSLSKTGRQETQHF.

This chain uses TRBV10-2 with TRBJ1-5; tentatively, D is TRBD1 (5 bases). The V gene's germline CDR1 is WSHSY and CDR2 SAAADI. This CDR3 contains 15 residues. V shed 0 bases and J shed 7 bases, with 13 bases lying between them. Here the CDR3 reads CASSESQGMGQPQHF. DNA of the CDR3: TGCGCCAGCAGTGAGTCGCAGGGAATGGGCCAGCCCCAGCATTTT.

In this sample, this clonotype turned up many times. The chain's CDR3 is CASSLDPGAEQYF. The CDR3 DNA reads as TGTGCCAGCAGTTTAGACCCAGGGGCCGAGCAGTACTTC. The chain uses TRBV12-3 or TRBV12-4 and TRBJ2-7; tentatively, D is TRBD1 (6 bases). The ends were cut back, 1 base at V and 6 bases at J, with 10 bases in the middle. The length of the CDR3 is 13 residues.

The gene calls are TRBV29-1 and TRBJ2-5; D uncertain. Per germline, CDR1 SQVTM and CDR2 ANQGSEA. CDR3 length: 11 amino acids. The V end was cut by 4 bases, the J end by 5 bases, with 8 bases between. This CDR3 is CSVAFGETQYF. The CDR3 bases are TGCAGCGTTGCCTTTGGGGAGACCCAGTACTTC.

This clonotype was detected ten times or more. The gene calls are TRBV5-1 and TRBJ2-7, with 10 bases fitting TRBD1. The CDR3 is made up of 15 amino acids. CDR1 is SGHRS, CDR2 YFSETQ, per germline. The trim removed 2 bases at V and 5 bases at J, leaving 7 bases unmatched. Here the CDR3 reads CASSFWGTGVDEQYF. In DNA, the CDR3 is TGCGCCAGCAGCTTCTGGGGGACAGGGGTCGACGAGCAGTACTTC. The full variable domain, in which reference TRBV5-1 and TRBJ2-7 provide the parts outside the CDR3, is KAGVTQTPRYLIKTRGQQVTLSCSPISGHRSVSWYQQTPGQGLQFLFEYFSETQRNKGNFPGRFSGRQFSNSRSEMNVSTLELGDSALYLCASSFWGTGVDEQYFGPGTRLTVT.

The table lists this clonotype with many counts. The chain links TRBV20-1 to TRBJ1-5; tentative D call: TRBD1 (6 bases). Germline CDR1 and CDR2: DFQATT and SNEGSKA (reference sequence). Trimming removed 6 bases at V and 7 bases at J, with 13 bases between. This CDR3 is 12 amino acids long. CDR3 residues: CSAGGGDQPQHF. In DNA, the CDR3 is TGCAGTGCGGGAGGGGGGGACCAGCCCCAGCATTTT.

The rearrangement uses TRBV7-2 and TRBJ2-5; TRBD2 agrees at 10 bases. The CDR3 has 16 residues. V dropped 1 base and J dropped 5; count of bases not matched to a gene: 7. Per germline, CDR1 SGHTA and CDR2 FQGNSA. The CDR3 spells CASSLGWGLAKETQYF. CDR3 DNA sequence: TGTGCCAGCAGCTTAGGGTGGGGACTAGCGAAGGAGACCCAGTACTTC. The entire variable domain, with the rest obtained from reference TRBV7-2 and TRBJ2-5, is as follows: GAGVSQSPSNKVTEKGKDVELRCDPISGHTALYWYRQSLGQGLEFLIYFQGNSAPDKSGLPSDRFSAERTGGSVSTLTIQRTQQEDSAVYLCASSLGWGLAKETQYFGPGTRLLVL.

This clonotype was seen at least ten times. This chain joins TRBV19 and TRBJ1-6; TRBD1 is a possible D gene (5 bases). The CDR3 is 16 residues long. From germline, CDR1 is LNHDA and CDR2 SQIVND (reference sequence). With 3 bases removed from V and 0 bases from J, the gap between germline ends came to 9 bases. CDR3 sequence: CASSMGVSSYNSPLHF. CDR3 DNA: TGTGCCAGTAGTATGGGGGTGAGCTCCTATAATTCACCCCTCCACTTT.

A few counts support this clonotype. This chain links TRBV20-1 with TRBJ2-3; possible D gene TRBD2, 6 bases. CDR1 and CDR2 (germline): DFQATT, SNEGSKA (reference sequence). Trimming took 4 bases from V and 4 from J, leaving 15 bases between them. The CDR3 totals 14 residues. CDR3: CSAIRPGVPDTQYF. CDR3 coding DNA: TGCAGTGCTATTCGACCGGGGGTCCCAGATACGCAGTATTTT.

The CDR3 nucleotides are TGCAGTGCGGGCAGGACCGTCAATGAAAAACTGTTTTTT. It codes for CSAGRTVNEKLFF. The chain uses TRBV20-1 and TRBJ1-4; D unresolved. This CDR3 spans 13 amino acids. Trimming stripped 6 bases from V and 5 bases from J, with 13 bases between. CDR1 DFQATT and CDR2 SNEGSKA come from the germline V gene (reference sequence).

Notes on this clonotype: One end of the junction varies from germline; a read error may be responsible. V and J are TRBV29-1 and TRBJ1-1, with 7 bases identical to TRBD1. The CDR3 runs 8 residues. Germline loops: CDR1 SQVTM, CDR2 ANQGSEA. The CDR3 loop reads CSIKTGTF. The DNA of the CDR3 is TGCAGCATAAAGACAGGGACTTTT.

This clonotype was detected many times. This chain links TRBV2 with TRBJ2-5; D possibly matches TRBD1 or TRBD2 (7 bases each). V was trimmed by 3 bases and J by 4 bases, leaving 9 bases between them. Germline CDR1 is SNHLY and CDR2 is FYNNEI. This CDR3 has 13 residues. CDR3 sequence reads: CASSDRGGETQYF. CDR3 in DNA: TGTGCCAGCAGTGACAGGGGGGGAGAGACCCAGTACTTC.

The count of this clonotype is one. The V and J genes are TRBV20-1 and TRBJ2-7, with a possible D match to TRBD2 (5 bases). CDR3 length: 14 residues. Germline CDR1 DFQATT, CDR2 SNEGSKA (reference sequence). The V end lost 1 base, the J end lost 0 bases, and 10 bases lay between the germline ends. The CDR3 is CSARGEGSSYEQYF. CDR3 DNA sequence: TGCAGTGCTAGAGGGGAAGGGAGCTCCTACGAGCAGTACTTC.

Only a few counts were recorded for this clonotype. CDR3 DNA sequence: TGTGCCAGCGCTACAGTCCGGCGGGAGGGCCCCTCAGAGACCCAGTACTTC. It encodes CASATVRREGPSETQYF. This chain joins TRBV6-2 or TRBV6-3 and TRBJ2-5, with 9 nucleotides matching TRBD2. Trimming took 8 bases from V and 4 from J; bases not matched to a gene: 17. This CDR3 contains 17 residues. Germline V gene data show CDR1 as MNHEY and CDR2 as SVGEGT.

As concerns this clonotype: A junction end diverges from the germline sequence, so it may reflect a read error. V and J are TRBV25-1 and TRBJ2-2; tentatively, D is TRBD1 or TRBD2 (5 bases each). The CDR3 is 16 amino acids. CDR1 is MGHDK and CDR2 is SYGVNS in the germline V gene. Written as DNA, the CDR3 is TGTGCGAGCAGTGAATGGCCAGGGACGCCCACCGGGGAGCTGTTTTTT. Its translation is CASSEWPGTPTGELFF.

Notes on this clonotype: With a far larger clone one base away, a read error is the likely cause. CDR3 in DNA: TGTGCCATCAGTTTTAGCGGACAAGAGACCCAGTACTTC. The encoded protein is CAISFSGQETQYF. The chain employs TRBV10-3 and TRBJ2-5, with a tentative D call TRBD2 (6 bases). The CDR3 has 13 amino acids. Germline lookup yields CDR1 ENHRY and CDR2 SYGVKD. V lost 5 bases, J lost 2 bases, and 9 bases lay in between.

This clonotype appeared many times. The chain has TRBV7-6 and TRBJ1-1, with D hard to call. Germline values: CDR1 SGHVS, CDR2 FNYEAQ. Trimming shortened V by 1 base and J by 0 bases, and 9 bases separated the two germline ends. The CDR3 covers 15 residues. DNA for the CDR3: TGTGCCAGCAGCTTAGTAATACACCTGAACACTGAAGCTTTCTTT. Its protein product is CASSLVIHLNTEAFF.

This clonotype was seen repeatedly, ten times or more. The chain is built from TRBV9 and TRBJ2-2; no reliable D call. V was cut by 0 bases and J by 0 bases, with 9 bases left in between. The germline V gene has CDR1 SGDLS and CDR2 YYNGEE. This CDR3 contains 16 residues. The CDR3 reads CASSVGMPANTGELFF. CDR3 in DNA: TGTGCCAGCAGCGTAGGCATGCCCGCGAACACCGGGGAGCTGTTTTTT.